The entry that follows covers one T cell receptor beta chain sequence. From germline, CDR1 is MNHEY and CDR2 SVGEGT. CDR3 length equals 15 residues. V dropped 0 bases and J dropped 6 bases, with 12 bases sitting between them. These data are taken from a study of blood T cell repertoires in COVID-19. TCRdb keeps only in-frame clones here, not all; method: immunoSEQ multiplex PCR. The repertoire holds more than 140,000 clones, with 80% to 90% as singletons. This receptor was obtained from a woman in her forties or fifties in a cohort sampled during active or convalescent COVID-19. Sequencing used peripheral blood. The rearrangement joins TRBV6-2 or TRBV6-3 to TRBJ1-5; D is perhaps TRBD1 (5 bases). This CDR3 is CASSYSMGRGQPQHF. The CDR3 region has the DNA TGTGCCAGCAGTTACTCGATGGGGCGGGGTCAGCCCCAGCATTTT.